These T cell receptor beta chains were read from a single sample in a study of beta chain features in type 1 diabetes. Assay used: immunoSEQ multiplex PCR; TCRdb lists only in-frame clones, some missing. The data hold a few hundred thousand clones, with about 15% observed a single time. Sequencing was carried out using naive CD4+ T cells from blood. These receptors were collected from a man in his thirties or forties with type 1 diabetes. Each CDR3 is given with its conserved first and last residue. The D gene is left open where the match is weak. For some rows the clone size is stated as once, few or many, or as a class when expanded; others skip it.

v_call: TRBV4-2
d_call: -
clone_size: few
j_call: TRBJ2-7
cdr3_nt: TGTGCCAGCAGGAGAAACCAGGGGTCAAAGGTATACGAGCAGTACTTC
cdr3_aa: CASRRNQGSKVYEQYF

v_call: TRBV11-2
d_call: -
clone_size: few
j_call: TRBJ2-2
cdr3_nt: TGTGCCAGCAGCTTAGACAGGGGGAACACCGGGGAGCTGTTTTTT
cdr3_aa: CASSLDRGNTGELFF

v_call: TRBV6-4
d_call: -
clone_size: -
j_call: TRBJ1-1
cdr3_nt: TGTGCCAGCAGTGACCGGGAGAACACTGAAGCTTTCTTT
cdr3_aa: CASSDRENTEAFF

v_call: TRBV7-2
d_call: -
clone_size: few
j_call: TRBJ1-4
cdr3_nt: TGTGCCAGCAGCTCCCAGGGAGGGGTTGAAAAACTGTTTTTT
cdr3_aa: CASSSQGGVEKLFF

v_call: TRBV30
d_call: -
clone_size: few
j_call: TRBJ2-7
cdr3_nt: TGTGCCTGGAGTGTACGCCGAGGGGGAGAGCAGTACTTC
cdr3_aa: CAWSVRRGGEQYF

v_call: TRBV7-8
d_call: -
clone_size: -
j_call: TRBJ2-7
cdr3_nt: TGTGCCAGCAGCTCGCAGGGTACTCACTACGAGCAGTACTTC
cdr3_aa: CASSSQGTHYEQYF

v_call: TRBV29-1
d_call: -
clone_size: -
j_call: TRBJ2-1
cdr3_nt: TGCAGCGTCCGACAGAATTACAATGAGCAGTTCTTC
cdr3_aa: CSVRQNYNEQFF

v_call: TRBV7-9
d_call: TRBD2
clone_size: -
j_call: TRBJ2-7
cdr3_nt: TGTGCCAGCCGTAGGACTAGCGGGGCTTACGAGCAGTACTTC
cdr3_aa: CASRRTSGAYEQYF

v_call: TRBV29-1
d_call: TRBD1
clone_size: -
j_call: TRBJ1-1
cdr3_nt: TGCAGCGGCCGAGACAGGGGCACTGAAGCTTTCTTT
cdr3_aa: CSGRDRGTEAFF

v_call: TRBV6-1
d_call: -
clone_size: few
j_call: TRBJ1-4
cdr3_nt: TGTGCCAGCAGTATACAGGGAATGGAAGAAAAACTGTTTTTT
cdr3_aa: CASSIQGMEEKLFF

v_call: TRBV25-1
d_call: TRBD2
clone_size: few
j_call: TRBJ2-3
cdr3_nt: TGTGCCAGCAGTGCCCCGGGACTAGCAAGGGATACGCAGTATTTT
cdr3_aa: CASSAPGLARDTQYF

v_call: TRBV4-1
d_call: TRBD2
clone_size: -
j_call: TRBJ2-5
cdr3_nt: TGCGCCAGCAGCCAAGGTCGTAGCGGGATCGGGCGGCAAGAGACCCAGTACTTC
cdr3_aa: CASSQGRSGIGRQETQYF

v_call: TRBV14
d_call: TRBD1
clone_size: -
j_call: TRBJ1-1
cdr3_nt: TGTGCCAGCAGCCAAATAGGGGGCTGGGAAGCTTTCTTT
cdr3_aa: CASSQIGGWEAFF

v_call: TRBV11-2
d_call: TRBD2
clone_size: -
j_call: TRBJ2-4
cdr3_nt: TGTGCCAGCAGCTTAGAGGTCGAGCTAGCGGGTATAGCCAAAAACATTCAGTACTTC
cdr3_aa: CASSLEVELAGIAKNIQYF

v_call: TRBV6-1
d_call: -
clone_size: few
j_call: TRBJ2-2
cdr3_nt: TGTGCCAGCAGCGCAGGGGTTCCGAACACCGGGGAGCTGTTTTTT
cdr3_aa: CASSAGVPNTGELFF

v_call: TRBV5-4
d_call: -
clone_size: few
j_call: TRBJ2-2
cdr3_nt: TGTGCCAGCAGCTTGGGGGGCCCCGGGGAGCTGTTTTTT
cdr3_aa: CASSLGGPGELFF